Below, 3 T cell receptor beta chains from the same sample are listed, as sequenced in a study of Ad26.COV2.S vaccination and SARS-CoV-2 variants (dated by TCRdb to the early 2020s). The treatment or condition tag for this specimen amounts to: around 19 received Ad26.COV2.S at low or high dose, single or two shots; about 5 received placebo; per-sample allocation not given. For vaccine and placebo recipients, the sequenced repertoires came from samples collected on day 63 after the first injection. Library preparation employed the immunoSEQ multiplex PCR assay. The clones in this table, taken by TCRdb from immuneACCESS, are in-frame only. Not every clone is retained; where verified, under half of the shortfall comes from an unresolved V gene, and the cause of the rest is unknown. The sample records fewer than 500,000 clones, roughly 87% of which are singletons. Approximately 2.5% of the sample lies in the top ten.

The material was peripheral blood, obtained in a trial of Ad26.COV2.S vaccine versus placebo. These receptors were collected from a person aged 18 to 65 who received the Ad26.COV2.S COVID-19 vaccine or a placebo.

The chain carries TRBV19 and TRBJ2-1, with 9 bases that match TRBD2. Germline V gives CDR1 LNHDA, CDR2 SQIVND (reference sequence). The CDR3 is 15 residues long. The J segment lost 7 bases and the V segment lost 5 bases, leaving 9 bases of the junction unmatched. CDR3: CASSSLGLAINEQFF. In DNA form, the CDR3 reads TGTGCCAGTAGTTCACTGGGACTAGCCATAAATGAGCAGTTCTTC.

In DNA form, the CDR3 reads TGTGCCAGCAGTTTCGGTGAAAAACTGTTTTTT. This encodes CASSFGEKLFF. This chain uses TRBV25-1 with TRBJ1-4; D uncertain. Trimming left V 5 bases short and J 7 bases short, with 5 bases between. The CDR3 contains 11 residues. In germline, CDR1 is MGHDK, CDR2 SYGVNS.

The rearrangement joins TRBV6-1 to TRBJ2-7, with 8 bases identical to TRBD1. The CDR3 extends over 12 amino acids. Germline V CDR1 and CDR2: MNHNS, SASEGT. With V trimmed by 0 bases and J by 11 bases, 3 bases remained unmatched. CDR3 nucleotides: TGTGCCAGCAGTGAAGCGACAGGGGACGAGTACGTC. This sequence encodes CASSEATGDEYV.